The 32 T cell receptor beta chains given below trace back to one sample, sequenced in a study of shared clonotypes between healthy human individuals. This table comes from immunoSEQ multiplex PCR, and its TCRdb copy is limited to in-frame clones, with some not included. The table includes approximately 940,000 clones, less than 85% detected once. Sequenced input: memory CD4+ T cells sorted from blood. As for subset: CD45RA-negative fraction. The receptors were sampled from a man between 18 and 35 years old in good health.

This clone was detected ten times or more. The rearrangement uses TRBV19 and TRBJ1-4, with D uncertain. The V end was cut by 1 base, the J end by 5 bases, with 5 bases between. CDR1 and CDR2 from the germline V gene are LNHDA and SQIVND (reference sequence). This CDR3 has 13 amino acids. For the CDR3, the DNA is TGTGCCAGTAGTATAGTGGTCAATGAAAAACTGTTTTTT. It translates to CASSIVVNEKLFF.

V usage is TRBV18 and J usage is TRBJ1-3; no firm D call. Germline V gene lookup returns CDR1 KGHSH and CDR2 LQKENI. V was cut by 6 bases and J by 1 base, with 13 bases left in between. This CDR3 comprises 15 residues. DNA of the CDR3: TGTGCCAGCTCTCCTGGGGTAGGATCTGGAAACACCATATATTTT. It translates to CASSPGVGSGNTIYF. The whole variable domain, remainder taken from reference TRBV18 and TRBJ1-3, is NAGVMQNPRHLVRRRGQEARLRCSPMKGHSHVYWYRQLPEEGLKFMVYLQKENIIDESGMPKERFSAEFPKEGPSILRIQQVVRGDSAAYFCASSPGVGSGNTIYFGEGSWLTVV.

The rearrangement joins TRBV2 to TRBJ1-1; 8 bases are a match to TRBD1. The CDR3 contains 13 residues. After removal of 7 bases from V and 7 bases from J, the junction contained 8 bases not matched to a gene. CDR1 and CDR2 from the germline V gene are SNHLY and FYNNEI. The CDR3 spells CASNKDRAFEAFF. The CDR3 DNA follows: TGTGCCAGCAACAAGGACAGGGCGTTTGAAGCTTTCTTT. Full variable domain (remainder filled in from reference TRBV2 and TRBJ1-1): EPEVTQTPSHQVTQMGQEVILRCVPISNHLYFYWYRQILGQKVEFLVSFYNNEISEKSEIFDDQFSVERPDGSNFTLKIRSTKLEDSAMYFCASNKDRAFEAFFGQGTRLTVV.

The gene calls are TRBV2 and TRBJ2-1, with 8 bases aligning to TRBD1. The trim removed 6 bases at V and 0 bases at J, leaving 4 bases unmatched. Germline CDR1 is SNHLY and CDR2 is FYNNEI. The CDR3 extends over 15 amino acids. The DNA of the CDR3 is TGTGCCAGCAGACCAGGACAGGGCTCCTACAATGAGCAGTTCTTC. Its translation: CASRPGQGSYNEQFF.

The chain uses TRBV7-2 and TRBJ2-5; 10 bases align to TRBD2. CDR1 is SGHTA, CDR2 FQGNSA, per germline. The CDR3 consists of 14 residues. With 3 bases clipped from V and 4 bases from J, the junction kept 2 bases outside the gene matches. The CDR3 is CASSFPSGRETQYF. The CDR3, as DNA: TGTGCCAGCAGCTTCCCTAGCGGGAGAGAGACCCAGTACTTC.

V usage is TRBV23-1 and J usage is TRBJ2-7; a weak D match, TRBD1 (5 bases). TRBV23-1 is an ORF for which the function is uncertain. The CDR3 spans 17 residues. The V gene lost 2 bases and the J gene lost 1 base, with 18 bases spanning the gap. The CDR3 here is CASSQSPLGQSSYEQYF. The CDR3 DNA is TGCGCCAGCAGTCAAAGCCCCTTGGGGCAGTCTTCCTACGAGCAGTACTTC.

Comments on this clone: The sample contains more than one DNA sequence encoding this CDR3. Written as DNA, the CDR3 is TGTGCCAGCTCACCCCCCGCGGGGGGAAATGAGCAGTTCTTC. It encodes CASSPPAGGNEQFF. The rearrangement uses TRBV18 and TRBJ2-1, with TRBD2 identical over 8 bases. V was pared by 3 bases and J by 7 bases, with 5 bases of the junction left unmatched. CDR1 is KGHSH, CDR2 LQKENI, per germline. This CDR3 region has 14 residues. The full variable domain, with the rest looked up from reference TRBV18 and TRBJ2-1, is NAGVMQNPRHLVRRRGQEARLRCSPMKGHSHVYWYRQLPEEGLKFMVYLQKENIIDESGMPKERFSAEFPKEGPSILRIQQVVRGDSAAYFCASSPPAGGNEQFFGPGTRLTVL.

The J gene is TRBJ1-5, the V gene TRBV6-1; 7 nucleotides line up with TRBD1. Germline loops: CDR1 MNHNS, CDR2 SASEGT. V trimming: 4 bases; J trimming: 1 base; junction bases outside the gene matches: 4. The CDR3 extends over 15 amino acids. CDR3 nucleotide sequence: TGTGCCAGCAGTGGGGGGGACAGCAGCAATCAGCCCCAGCATTTT. It specifies CASSGGDSSNQPQHF.

About this clone itself: The sample contains more than one DNA sequence encoding this CDR3. The CDR3 loop reads CASSRGRDYEQYF. The CDR3 DNA reads as TGCGCCAGCAGCCGGGGGCGGGACTACGAGCAGTACTTC. This sequence joins TRBV5-1 and TRBJ2-7, with D possibly called TRBD1 or TRBD2 (6 bases each). The V and J ends lost 4 bases and 3 bases respectively, with 11 bases between them. Germline CDR1 is SGHRS and CDR2 is YFSETQ. The CDR3 has 13 residues. The complete variable domain, with remaining parts taken from reference TRBV5-1 and TRBJ2-7, reads KAGVTQTPRYLIKTRGQQVTLSCSPISGHRSVSWYQQTPGQGLQFLFEYFSETQRNKGNFPGRFSGRQFSNSRSEMNVSTLELGDSALYLCASSRGRDYEQYFGPGTRLTVT.

The chain employs TRBV5-1 and TRBJ2-7; unclear D gene. Germline CDR1 is SGHRS and CDR2 is YFSETQ. V lost 0 bases, J lost 0 bases, and 7 bases lay in between. The CDR3 has 14 residues. The CDR3 DNA sequence: TGCGCCAGCAGCTTGGATCAGGTCTCCTACGAGCAGTACTTC. Translated, it gives CASSLDQVSYEQYF.

This clone was counted once. The chain carries TRBV25-1 and TRBJ2-7; weak D call: TRBD2 (6 bases). The V end was cut by 3 bases, the J end by 2 bases, with 14 bases between. The V gene's germline CDR1 is MGHDK and CDR2 SYGVNS. The CDR3 has 15 amino acids. Written as DNA, the CDR3 is TGTGCCAGCAGTGATCGGAGGGACCTACCCTACGAGCAGTACTTC. As protein: CASSDRRDLPYEQYF.

V usage is TRBV10-1 and J usage is TRBJ2-3; TRBD2 is a possible D gene (5 bases). The ends were cut back, 2 bases at V and 3 bases at J, with 12 bases in the middle. The CDR3 is 15 residues long. CDR1 WNHNN and CDR2 SYGVQD come from the germline V gene (reference sequence). In DNA form, the CDR3 reads TGCGCCAGCAGTGAGACGGTTGCGGGTACAGATACGCAGTATTTT. It codes for CASSETVAGTDTQYF.

This sequence joins TRBV30 and TRBJ2-4; 10 bases match TRBD1. Germline CDR1 and CDR2: GTSNPN and SVGIG (reference sequence). This CDR3 is 19 amino acids long. V was pared by 4 bases and J by 3 bases, with 18 bases of the junction left unmatched. The CDR3 loop reads CAWTETGTGVSLGKNIQYF. Here the CDR3 DNA reads TGTGCCTGGACTGAAACCGGGACAGGGGTTTCCCTTGGCAAAAACATTCAGTACTTC.

As to this clone: Other DNA sequences in this specimen translate into the identical CDR3. This chain uses TRBV5-1 with TRBJ2-5; D is tentatively TRBD1 or TRBD2 (6 bases each). The CDR3 loop spans 13 amino acids. From germline, CDR1 is SGHRS and CDR2 YFSETQ. Trimming pared 0 bases from V and 5 bases from J, leaving 8 bases between. This CDR3 is CASSLGGAETQYF. CDR3 bases: TGCGCCAGCAGCTTGGGGGGGGCCGAGACCCAGTACTTC. Looking up the rest from reference TRBV5-1 and TRBJ2-5 gives the full variable domain: KAGVTQTPRYLIKTRGQQVTLSCSPISGHRSVSWYQQTPGQGLQFLFEYFSETQRNKGNFPGRFSGRQFSNSRSEMNVSTLELGDSALYLCASSLGGAETQYFGPGTRLLVL.

The chain is built from TRBV7-6 and TRBJ2-3, with 14 nucleotides matching TRBD2. V lost 4 bases, J lost 1 base, and 1 base stayed unmatched. This CDR3 is built from 16 residues. The germline CDR1 and CDR2 sequences are SGHVS and FNYEAQ. As DNA, the CDR3 is TGTGCCAGCAGCTGGGGACTAGCGGGAGGCACAGATACGCAGTATTTT. It encodes CASSWGLAGGTDTQYF.

The chain uses TRBV7-8 and TRBJ2-2; 7 nucleotides match TRBD2. V was pared by 5 bases and J by 5 bases, with 14 bases of the junction left unmatched. The length of the CDR3 is 17 residues. Germline CDR1 and CDR2: SGHVS and FQNEAQ. The CDR3 loop is CASSRPTGGGSTGELFF. In DNA, the CDR3 is TGTGCCAGCAGCCGTCCCACCGGCGGGGGTTCTACCGGGGAGCTGTTTTTT.

This clone was found once. The chain combines TRBV27 with TRBJ1-5; D is unclear. The germline gives CDR1 MNHEY, CDR2 SMNVEV (reference sequence). Trimming shortened V by 5 bases and J by 1 base, and 12 bases separated the two germline ends. CDR3 length equals 15 residues. The CDR3 protein is CASSASRVSNQPQHF. CDR3 in DNA: TGTGCCAGCAGTGCATCGCGGGTGAGCAATCAGCCCCAGCATTTT.

The chain's CDR3 is CASSEGTGANTGELFF. CDR3 nucleotides: TGTGCCAGCAGTGAGGGGACGGGCGCGAACACCGGGGAGCTGTTTTTT. V usage is TRBV6-1 and J usage is TRBJ2-2, with D tentatively TRBD1 or TRBD2 (5 bases each). Germline V lookup: CDR1 MNHNS, CDR2 SASEGT. This CDR3 comprises 16 residues. The ends were cut back, 3 bases at V and 0 bases at J, with 11 bases in the middle.

The V call is TRBV4-1, the J call TRBJ1-2, with 8 bases fitting TRBD1. With 1 base clipped from V and 3 bases from J, the junction kept 1 base outside the gene matches. Looked up from germline, CDR1 is MGHRA and CDR2 is YSYEKL. The CDR3 runs to 14 residues. The CDR3, as DNA: TGCGCCAGCAGCCAAGCGGACAGGGACTATGGCTACACCTTC. Protein product: CASSQADRDYGYTF.

Comments on this clone: The same CDR3 arises from other DNA sequences in this sample as well. V is TRBV6-5 and J is TRBJ1-2, with D unresolved. The CDR3 runs 11 residues. V gave up 4 bases and J gave up 7 bases, with 7 bases separating them. CDR1 MNHEY and CDR2 SVGAGI come from the germline V gene. The CDR3 is CASSSEGGYTF. The CDR3 DNA follows: TGTGCCAGCAGTTCCGAGGGTGGCTACACCTTC.

The chain couples TRBV11-2 to TRBJ1-2; the D gene is possibly TRBD1 (6 bases). V was cut by 5 bases and J by 4 bases, with 14 bases left in between. This CDR3 comprises 14 residues. Germline CDR1 and CDR2: SGHAT and FQNNGV. In nucleotides, the CDR3 is TGTGCCAGCAGCGACCAGGGGACGGGCTATGGCTACACCTTC. Amino acids: CASSDQGTGYGYTF.

J is TRBJ1-2 and V is TRBV18; 10 bases map to TRBD1. Germline V CDR1 and CDR2: KGHSH, LQKENI. The junction had 6 bases not matched to a gene; V was cut back by 2 bases and J by 6 bases. This CDR3 contains 15 residues. Written as DNA, the CDR3 is TGTGCCAGCTCACCAAGGACAGGGGGTTCGGATGGCTACACCTTC. Amino acid sequence: CASSPRTGGSDGYTF. Variable domain in full (rest from reference TRBV18 and TRBJ1-2): NAGVMQNPRHLVRRRGQEARLRCSPMKGHSHVYWYRQLPEEGLKFMVYLQKENIIDESGMPKERFSAEFPKEGPSILRIQQVVRGDSAAYFCASSPRTGGSDGYTFGSGTRLTVV.

Details on this clone: The identical CDR3 is also encoded by other nucleotide sequences in the sample. The rearrangement joins TRBV30 to TRBJ1-5; weak D call: TRBD1 (6 bases). Trimming stripped 0 bases from V and 4 bases from J, with 10 bases between. Germline V gene data show CDR1 as GTSNPN and CDR2 as SVGIG (reference sequence). The CDR3 consists of 14 residues. CDR3 amino acids: CAWSVKGGNQPQHF. CDR3 sequence (DNA): TGTGCCTGGAGTGTAAAAGGGGGGAATCAGCCCCAGCATTTT.

This chain links TRBV6-5 with TRBJ2-7; the match to TRBD1 covers 9 bases. V shed 7 bases and J 2 bases; nucleotides not matched to a gene: 6. CDR3 length: 14 amino acids. The V gene's germline CDR1 is MNHEY and CDR2 SVGAGI. CDR3 nucleotides: TGTGCCAGCACGAGGGGACAGGGAACCTACGAGCAGTACTTC. Its protein product is CASTRGQGTYEQYF.

J is TRBJ1-4 and V is TRBV28; D is possibly TRBD1 (6 bases). The germline V and J ends were trimmed by 5 bases and 7 bases, with 20 bases remaining between them. CDR3 length: 16 residues. Germline V gene lookup returns CDR1 MDHEN and CDR2 SYDVKM. CDR3 in amino acids: CASSPREGGGREKLFF. The CDR3 coding sequence is TGTGCCAGCAGTCCTAGGGAGGGGGGCGGTCGTGAAAAACTGTTTTTT.

This chain uses TRBV5-1 with TRBJ2-1, with TRBD2 matching over 9 bases. The CDR3 is made up of 14 amino acids. V shed 5 bases and J 8 bases; nucleotides not matched to a gene: 8. Looked up from germline, CDR1 is SGHRS and CDR2 is YFSETQ. The CDR3 loop reads CASRSGLASHEQFF. Here the CDR3 DNA reads TGCGCCAGCAGATCGGGACTAGCTAGCCATGAGCAGTTCTTC. The full variable domain, completed using reference TRBV5-1 and TRBJ2-1, is KAGVTQTPRYLIKTRGQQVTLSCSPISGHRSVSWYQQTPGQGLQFLFEYFSETQRNKGNFPGRFSGRQFSNSRSEMNVSTLELGDSALYLCASRSGLASHEQFFGPGTRLTVL.

This rearrangement joins TRBV6-5 to TRBJ2-7, with TRBD1 identical over 10 bases. Germline-derived CDR1 and CDR2 are MNHEY and SVGAGI. This CDR3 region has 14 residues. The J segment lost 6 bases and the V segment lost 5 bases, leaving 7 bases of the junction unmatched. The CDR3 nucleotides read TGTGCCAGCAGTACGCGGACAGGGGGTGTCGAGCAGTACTTC. It translates to CASSTRTGGVEQYF.

The genes are TRBV28 and TRBJ1-6, with D unresolved. V lost 6 bases to trimming and J lost 0 bases, with 9 bases between them. Germline lookup yields CDR1 MDHEN and CDR2 SYDVKM. This CDR3 has 15 residues. The CDR3 DNA is TGTGCCAGCAGGGACCCGAGCTCCTATAATTCACCCCTCCACTTT. It codes for CASRDPSSYNSPLHF.

There are a few counts of this clone. J is TRBJ2-1 and V is TRBV6-1, with 7 bases aligning to TRBD1. CDR3 length: 12 amino acids. Germline V lookup: CDR1 MNHNS, CDR2 SASEGT. Germline trimming cut 4 bases from V and 12 bases from J; bases unmatched to any gene: 6. DNA of the CDR3: TGTGCCAGCAGTGGCCCAGGGGGTTGGCAGTTCTTC. As protein: CASSGPGGWQFF.

This CDR3 reads CASSSGQDYGYTF. In DNA form, the CDR3 reads TGTGCCAGCAGCTCAGGACAGGACTATGGCTACACCTTC. This rearrangement joins TRBV7-9 to TRBJ1-2, with TRBD1 matching over 7 bases. CDR3 size: 13 residues. Germline assignment: CDR1 SEHNR and CDR2 FQNEAQ (reference sequence). V lost 4 bases and J lost 3; bases outside the gene matches: 2.

This clone turned up a few times. The genes are TRBV5-1 and TRBJ2-7; possibly TRBD2 for D (5 bases). The CDR3 extends over 16 amino acids. Trimming cost V 4 bases and J 4 bases, with 21 bases left between them. Germline V CDR1 and CDR2: SGHRS, YFSETQ. CDR3 sequence: CASSRMYSSGGYEQYF. CDR3 nucleotides: TGCGCCAGCAGCCGTATGTATTCAAGCGGTGGGTACGAGCAGTACTTC.

The chain links TRBV28 to TRBJ2-7, with no clear D. The CDR3 is made up of 15 amino acids. Germline CDR1 and CDR2: MDHEN and SYDVKM. The V end lost 6 bases, the J end lost 0 bases, and 15 bases lay between the germline ends. The CDR3 sequence is CASSPRPRSSYEQYF. The CDR3 nucleotides read TGTGCCAGCAGCCCCCGACCGAGGAGCTCCTACGAGCAGTACTTC.